This TCR beta chain was identified during a study of blood T cell repertoires in COVID-19. Study summary: T cells, B-cell-depleted T cells, or PBMCs provided the cDNA or gDNA that served as material.

Clinical histories supplied by participants themselves formed the basis of cohort assignment. The junction had 3 bases not matched to a gene; V was cut back by 2 bases and J by 2 bases. Looked up from germline, CDR1 is SGHNT and CDR2 is YYREEE (reference sequence). The CDR3 loop spans 15 amino acids. Measured with immunoSEQ multiplex PCR; TCRdb has only the in-frame clones, and not every one. Here the sample spans approximately 350,000 clones, around four fifths being singletons. This sequence joins TRBV5-4 and TRBJ2-2, with TRBD1 matching 7 bases. The receptor was isolated from a woman aged 45-65 years who had recovered from COVID-19. The specimen sequenced was PBMCs or T cells enriched from blood (not recorded which). The CDR3 sequence: CASSLQGPNTGELFF. For the CDR3, the DNA is TGTGCCAGCAGCTTACAGGGGCCCAACACCGGGGAGCTGTTTTTT.